The present entry profiles one T cell receptor beta chain with its context. The data are from a study of T-cell memory formation after mild COVID-19. As for the study in general: There were largely donor-specific TCR clusters.

TCRdb redid the calling of the 5' RACE reads with MiXCR, one entry per CDR3 protein. The sample lists 400,000 to 500,000 distinct CDR3 sequences; 20% were seen once. Germline assignment: CDR1 MNHNS and CDR2 SASEGT. Trimming pared 8 bases from V and 11 bases from J, leaving 24 bases between. The CDR3 is 14 amino acids. The receptor comes from an adult woman who had mild COVID-19 (a few samples of this study predate the infection). Cell type and time point are not known. The chain carries TRBV6-1 and TRBJ1-1, with a weak D call TRBD1 (6 bases). Sequenced input: PBMCs or a T cell subset sorted from them (not recorded which). This CDR3 reads CASRALDGGSGAFF. For the CDR3, the DNA is TGTGCCAGCCGAGCCCTAGACGGGGGCTCGGGGGCTTTCTTT.